This T cell receptor (beta chain) was captured by sequencing in a study of sequential checkpoint blockade in melanoma. Study details: Patients were randomized 1:1 to nivolumab-then-ipilimumab or ipilimumab-then-nivolumab first-line. Each arm's sequence ended with maintenance nivolumab.

TCRdb's copy holds only in-frame clones and misses some; the assay was immunoSEQ multiplex PCR. This sample yields 12,000 or so clones, of which 82% are seen a single time; 7.5% belongs to the top ten. The length of the CDR3 is 16 residues. Trimming took off 3 bases at V and 3 bases at J, with 15 bases between the two ends. The germline CDR1 and CDR2 sequences are SGHRS and YFSETQ. Treatment: randomized to nivolumab then ipilimumab (arm A) or the reverse (arm B). Sorted cells were live CD3+CD8+, lacking CD19 and CD56, from PBMCs. This rearrangement joins TRBV5-1 to TRBJ2-2; D is perhaps TRBD2 (6 bases). Here the sequenced sample was CD8+ T cells sorted from blood (inferred from file names), taken from a patient given nivolumab and ipilimumab in sequence. The sequence derives from a human donor with melanoma. The CDR3 DNA sequence: TGCGCCAGCAGCTCCTCGGAGGGGCGGGACACCGGGGAGCTGTTTTTT. Encoded protein: CASSSSEGRDTGELFF.